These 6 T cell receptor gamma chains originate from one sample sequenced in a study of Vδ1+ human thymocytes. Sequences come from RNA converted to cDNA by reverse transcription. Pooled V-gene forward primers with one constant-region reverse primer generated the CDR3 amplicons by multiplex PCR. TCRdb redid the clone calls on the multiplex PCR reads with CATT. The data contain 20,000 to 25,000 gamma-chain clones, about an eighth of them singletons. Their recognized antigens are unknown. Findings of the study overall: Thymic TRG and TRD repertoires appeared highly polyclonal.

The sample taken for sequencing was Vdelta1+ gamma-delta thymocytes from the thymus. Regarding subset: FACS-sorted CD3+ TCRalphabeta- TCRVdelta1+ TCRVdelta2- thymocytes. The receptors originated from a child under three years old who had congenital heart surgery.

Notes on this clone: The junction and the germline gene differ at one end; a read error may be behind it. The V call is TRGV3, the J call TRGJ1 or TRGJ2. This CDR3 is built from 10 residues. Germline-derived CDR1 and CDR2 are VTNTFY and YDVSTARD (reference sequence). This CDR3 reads CATRDREKLF. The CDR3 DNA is TGTGCCACCCGGGACAGAGAGAAACTCTTT.

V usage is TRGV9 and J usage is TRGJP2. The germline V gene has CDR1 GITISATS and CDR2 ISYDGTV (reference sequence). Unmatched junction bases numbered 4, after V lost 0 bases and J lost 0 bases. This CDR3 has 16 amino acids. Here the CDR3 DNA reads TGTGCCTTGTGGGAGGTGCATTATAGTAGTGATTGGATCAAGACGTTT. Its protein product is CALWEVHYSSDWIKTF.

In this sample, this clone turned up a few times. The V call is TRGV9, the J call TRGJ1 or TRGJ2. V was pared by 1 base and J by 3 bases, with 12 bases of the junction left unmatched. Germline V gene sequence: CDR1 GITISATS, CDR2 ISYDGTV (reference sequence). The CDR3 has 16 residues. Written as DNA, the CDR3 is TGTGCCTTGTGGGAGGTCACCGAAGATTTTTATTATAAGAAACTCTTT. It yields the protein CALWEVTEDFYYKKLF.

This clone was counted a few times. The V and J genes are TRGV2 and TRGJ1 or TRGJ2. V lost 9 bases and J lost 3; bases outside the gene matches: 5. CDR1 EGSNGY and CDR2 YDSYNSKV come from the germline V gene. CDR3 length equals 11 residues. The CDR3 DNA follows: TGTGCCACCGTACCTTATTATAAGAAACTCTTT. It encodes CATVPYYKKLF.

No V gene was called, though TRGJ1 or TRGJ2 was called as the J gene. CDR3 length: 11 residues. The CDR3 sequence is CATRYHLKKLF. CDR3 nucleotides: TGCGCAACAAGGTACCACCTCAAGAAACTCTTT.

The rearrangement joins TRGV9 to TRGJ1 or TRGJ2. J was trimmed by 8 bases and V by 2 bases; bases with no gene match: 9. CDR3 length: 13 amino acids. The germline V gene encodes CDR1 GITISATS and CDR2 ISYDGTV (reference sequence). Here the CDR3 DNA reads TGTGCCTTGTGGGAGGGCGAAGAAAATAAGAAACTCTTT. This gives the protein CALWEGEENKKLF.